One and the same sample provided the 2 T cell receptor beta chains below, sequenced in a study of graft-versus-host responses after intestinal transplantation. The method was immunoSEQ multiplex PCR; TCRdb's version includes in-frame clones alone and lacks a portion of them. The sample gives 93,000 or so clones, 93% of which show up once; 1% to 1.5% is in the top ten. These receptors lack a known antigen. This material consisted of unstimulated CD8+ T cells sorted from spleen or lymph node cells, taken before intestinal transplant. Receptor source: a human donor who received an intestinal transplant.

The rearrangement links TRBV2 to TRBJ2-5, with 7 bases aligning to TRBD1. Losses at the gene ends were 5 bases for V and 4 bases for J; bases not matched to a gene: 7. Germline V CDR1 and CDR2: SNHLY, FYNNEI. The CDR3 contains 14 residues. CDR3: CASSYRTGGETQYF. The DNA of the CDR3 is TGTGCCAGCAGTTATCGGACAGGCGGAGAGACCCAGTACTTC.

The genes are TRBV10-2 and TRBJ1-5; D is unclear. Germline loops: CDR1 WSHSY, CDR2 SAAADI. The CDR3 consists of 14 residues. Trimming left V 5 bases short and J 6 bases short, with 14 bases between. The CDR3 is CASSSAGRLQPQHF. The DNA of the CDR3 is TGCGCCAGCAGTTCAGCCGGGCGGCTTCAGCCCCAGCATTTT.